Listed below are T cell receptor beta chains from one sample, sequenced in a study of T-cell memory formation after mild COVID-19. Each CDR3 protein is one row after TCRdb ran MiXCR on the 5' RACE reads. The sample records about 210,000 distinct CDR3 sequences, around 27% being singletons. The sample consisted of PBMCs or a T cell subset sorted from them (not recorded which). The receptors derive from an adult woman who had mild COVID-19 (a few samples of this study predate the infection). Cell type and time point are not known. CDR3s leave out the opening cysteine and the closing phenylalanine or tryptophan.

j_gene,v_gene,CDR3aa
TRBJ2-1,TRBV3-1,ASSQGRTSGIDNEQF
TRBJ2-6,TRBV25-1,ASSEQGTGANVLT
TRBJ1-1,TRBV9,ASSGRDRGNTEAF
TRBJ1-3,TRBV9,ASSFSTGTQGAIY
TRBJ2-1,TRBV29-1,SVLDSGRQSYNEQF
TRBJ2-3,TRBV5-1,ASSLDSLIPDTQY
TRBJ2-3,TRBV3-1,ASSPTSGSTDTQY
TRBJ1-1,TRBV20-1,SASHPANTEAF
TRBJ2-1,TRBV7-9,ASSSGQGLYNEQF
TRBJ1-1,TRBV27,ASSLFQGLNTEAF
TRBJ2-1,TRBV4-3,ASSPAAGASYNEQF
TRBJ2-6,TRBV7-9,ASTLTGVGANVLT
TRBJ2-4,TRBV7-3,ASSATGGGGKNIQY
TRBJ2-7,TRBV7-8,ASSAGTRGTVGEQY
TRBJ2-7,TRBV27,ASSSGALYEQY
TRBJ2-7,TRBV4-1,ASSLLERSYEQY
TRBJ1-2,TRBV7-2,ASSPRGRDARGYT
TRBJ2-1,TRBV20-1,SAKAPALFSYNEQF
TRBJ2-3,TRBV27,ASSLRQGTTDTQY
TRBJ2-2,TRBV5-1,ASSWGRPANTGELF
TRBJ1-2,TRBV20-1,SARALGQGGEYGYT
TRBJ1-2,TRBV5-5,ASSIIPGQDYGYT
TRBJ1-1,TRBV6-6,ASSNHGGNTEAF